This T cell receptor (beta chain) was recovered during a study of patients and donors after allogeneic stem cell transplantation. TCRdb analysed the RT-PCR reads with MiXCR anew, one entry per CDR3 protein. The profile covers roughly 940,000 distinct CDR3 sequences, with over 15% appearing a single time and approximately 5.9% taken by the ten largest. This CDR3 is 14 amino acids long. Trimming stripped 5 bases from V and 0 bases from J, with 11 bases between. The germline CDR1 and CDR2 sequences are SQVTM and ANQGSEA. What was sequenced was blood, either unsorted or a sorted T cell fraction (not recorded which). The chain links TRBV29-1 to TRBJ1-3, with D perhaps matching TRBD1 (6 bases). The sequence was collected from a human donor who was either an allogeneic HSCT recipient or a stem cell or donor lymphocyte infusion donor (not recorded which). It is not recorded whose cells these are; they may come from a transplant donor. The CDR3 DNA reads TGCAGCGTTTTAGGGGGAGACTCTGGAAACACCATATATTTT. It is translated as CSVLGGDSGNTIYF.